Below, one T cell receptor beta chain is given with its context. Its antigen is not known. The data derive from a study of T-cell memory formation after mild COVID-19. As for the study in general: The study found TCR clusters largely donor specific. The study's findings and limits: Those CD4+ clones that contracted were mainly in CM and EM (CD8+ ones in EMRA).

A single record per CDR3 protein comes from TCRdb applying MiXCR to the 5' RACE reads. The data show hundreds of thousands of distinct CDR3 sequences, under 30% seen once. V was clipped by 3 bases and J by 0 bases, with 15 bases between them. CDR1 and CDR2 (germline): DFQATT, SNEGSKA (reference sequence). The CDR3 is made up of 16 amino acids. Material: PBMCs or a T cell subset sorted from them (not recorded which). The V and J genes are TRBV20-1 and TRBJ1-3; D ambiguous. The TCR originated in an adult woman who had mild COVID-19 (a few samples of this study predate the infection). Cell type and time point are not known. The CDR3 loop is CSARPHLIGSGNTIYF. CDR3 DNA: TGCAGTGCTAGGCCCCACCTGATTGGCTCTGGAAACACCATATATTTT.